The entry below describes one TCR beta chain. Its antigen is currently not known. Base qualities are not at hand, and no much larger clone is one base apart. The trim is 6 bases for V and 4 bases for J, with a gap of 22 bases between the germline ends. The germline V gene gives CDR1 as SQVTM and CDR2 as ANQGSEA. The CDR3 contains 15 residues, cysteine and phenylalanine counted. The kept DNA is CDR3 alone, 45 bases in frame from the first base. This record comes from a study of beta chain features in type 1 diabetes (dated by TCRdb to 2016 to 2018). General notes on the study: Patients and healthy donors did not differ in mean age, gender distribution, total cell number or subset yield. Regulatory and stem cell-like memory subsets were obtained from only 8 patients and about eight healthy donors, while naive and central memory subsets were obtained from all 30 or so donors. A total of over 90,000,000 sorted cells were examined across all samples, and a strong correlation was observed between cell number per subset and RNA yield. The study compared the TCRB repertoires of sorted circulating CD4+ T cell subsets in recently diagnosed type 1 diabetes patients with those in matched healthy donors.

General findings and caveats noted by the study authors: The naive, central memory and regulatory TCRB repertoires appeared to resemble one another more closely among patients than among healthy donors. Only small numbers of individuals were included in the HLA sub-analyses, which left unresolved whether HLA type had any influence on TCRB rearrangement. Fewer insertions and more nucleotide deletions at VDJ recombination sites were observed in patients with type 1 diabetes, implying thymic rearrangement abnormalities. Sequencing cDNA rather than genomic DNA could over-represent highly expressing activated cells, although activation and CD3 levels did not differ between groups. PCR might favor shorter templates, but patient and control samples were amplified and corrected together, so any skew would affect both groups equally. In all four CD4+ subsets, TCRB CDR3 length was moderately but significantly shorter in type 1 diabetes patients.

The entire amount of isolated RNA was reverse transcribed using the High Capacity cDNA Reverse Transcription Kit, so the sequenced TCRB transcripts were expressed ones. Naive, central memory and regulatory T cell samples underwent deep immunoSEQ sequencing, averaging around 4 million total reads per sample. Sorted cells were lysed in RLT buffer and RNA was extracted with DNase-treated RNeasy Micro or Mini kits, depending on cell number. Each cell subset was processed separately to prevent cross-contamination, with patient and healthy donor samples processed together. The immunoSEQ multiplex PCR was used to amplify TCRB sequences from cDNA, generating 87-bp fragments that spanned the CDR3 region. Sequencing of the amplicons was done on the Illumina HiSeq platform. In the paper's pipeline: PCR bias was computationally corrected using synthetic template baselines, reads within Hamming distance 2 were collapsed, and singletons that could not be merged were discarded. By aligning reads against IMGT, V, D and J genes, CDR3 length, and insertions or deletions at six rearrangement sites were assigned. Within each subset, clonotype counts were normalized to sorted cell number, after which true diversity and Gini coefficients were computed with the tcR R package. Repertoire sharing was quantified using the overlap coefficient calculated on TCRB nucleotide sequences. Out-of-frame TCRB sequences from naive cells were analyzed to stand in for the pre-selection repertoire. TCRdb retrieved this table from immuneACCESS and kept in-frame rearrangements only. Not all clones are present; in checked studies, unresolved V genes account for under half, and no reason is known for the remainder. V, J and clone size were drawn from that table, and D and trimming were deduced from the DNA. The sample table contains around 240,000 clones; only one count was recorded for under 20% of them. The ten largest clones take up less than 0.09% of the sample.

Each donor gave one peripheral blood draw, averaging around 120 mL, which was collected into heparinised tubes. A BD FACSAria II and a panel including CD45RO, CCR7, CD25, CD127, CD95 and CD27 were used to sort naive, central memory, regulatory and stem cell-like memory CD4+ T cells. Every sorted population had a purity above 98%. Right away, PBMCs were isolated by Lymphoprep density gradient centrifugation and were stained directly, with no culture step. To minimize batch effects, samples were stained and sorted in pairs, one healthy donor with one patient per experiment. This receptor was identified in a man aged 25-45 years with type 1 diabetes. Input material: naive CD4+ T cells from blood. This sample's cell subset or site label indicates: true naive CD4+ T cells. The rearrangement combines TRBV29-1 with TRBJ2-7; TRBD2 could be the D gene, as 6 bases match. The DNA reads as follows: TGCAGCGTAGCTTATCCCGGGACTTCTTTTTACGAGCAGTACTTC. This is translated as CSVAYPGTSFYEQYF.